This T cell receptor beta chain was captured in a study of shared clonotypes between healthy human individuals (dated by TCRdb to 2018 to 2020). Some background on the complete study: A few men and a couple of women, aged 18 to 49 years, made up the cohort. To increase sequencing depth and limit assay-specific biases, TCR repertoire library preparation and sequencing were carried out by different laboratories using diverse techniques. To estimate repertoire size and how much clonotype sharing occurs between individuals, the study deeply sequenced the blood TCR repertoires of five or six healthy adults. Each donor's leukapheresis produced roughly between roughly 0.9 and 8.9 billion PBMCs. For each donor, three plates each were used for CD4 naive and CD4 memory, two plates were used for CD8 naive, and one plate was used for CD8 memory. The paper's findings and limits, for the study overall: Rarefaction of sorted-subset datasets indicated incomplete sequencing despite the large sequencing depth. Around 5.4% of naive CD4, 3.5% of naive CD8, roughly 2.5% of memory CD4, and approximately 0.4% of memory CD8 clonotypes were shared across several donors. Clonotypes shared by all four sorted-subset donors showed higher generation probabilities than non-shared clonotypes. Based on pairwise subsampling, the degree of clonotype sharing among donors was expected to be affected by sequencing depth. Sampling was limited to blood, and TCR repertoires in tissue likely differ from TCR repertoires in blood. Because the study included only a small number of donors, the genetic and exposure-history diversity represented was limited. Naive subsets generally had larger estimated clonotype richness than memory subsets.

This clone was seen a single time. Its antigen specificity is not known. Base qualities were left out, and no much larger clone turns up one base away. Other DNA sequences from this sample encode an identical CDR3 as well. CD8 naive samples consisted of CD45RO-negative cells that were positively selected for CCR7, yielding a CD45RA+CCR7+ population without TemRA cells. Donors were healthy HIV-negative adults with no recently reported acute infections or vaccinations. Every donor was a Caucasian adult residing in Nashville, Tennessee, USA. Blood was collected by leukapheresis, and PBMCs were isolated by Ficoll-Histopaque density gradient centrifugation and then cryopreserved in liquid nitrogen vapor phase. Analytical flow cytometry was used to check the purity and quantity of each magnetically sorted T cell population. Each sorted fraction had its genomic DNA isolated and then quantified by UV absorbance on a Nanodrop 2000c.

V is pared back by 6 bases and J by 4 bases, with 13 bases lying between the germline termini. Taken from the germline V gene (reference sequence), the CDR1 and CDR2 loops are MNHEY and SMNVEV. The CDR3 holds 14 amino acids from the cysteine to the phenylalanine. Of the read, only the CDR3 DNA is kept; its 42 bases are in frame from base 1. Using the deep immunoSEQ assay, TCR CDR3 regions were amplified from genomic DNA by multiplex PCR. Extracted genomic DNA from each cell subset was spread evenly across all wells of several immunoSEQ 96-well plates, with each plate serving as a replicate. For sorted subsets, 200 to 250 ng of genomic DNA, equivalent to 25,000 to 30,000 T cell genomes, went into each replicate PCR. Purified libraries were quantified with a Qubit 3.0 fluorometer, sized on a Bioanalyzer 2100, and re-quantified with the KAPA Library Quantification kit. Each immunoSEQ 96-well plate was sequenced on its own single-read 150-cycle Illumina NextSeq 550 flow cell. On the authors' methods: The immunoSEQ output contained only junctional sequences without quality scores, so filtering could not match that applied to full-length reads. Sequences were annotated with PyIR, a Python wrapper for IgBLAST v1.9, and V/J genes and CDR3 were assigned using IMGT germline references. Reads were filtered out if the reads had weak V/J assignments (E-value above 1e-6), no CDR3, stop codons, out-of-frame junctions, or ambiguous translated residues. V3J clonotypes were defined by identical inferred V gene, J gene, and CDR3 amino acid sequence. The percentage overlap between two repertoires was calculated by dividing the number of shared unique clonotypes by the size of the smaller repertoire. Repertoire richness was assessed with RTK rarefaction, the Chao1 estimator, and Recon v2.1 estimates of unobserved clonotypes. Generation probabilities were computed with OLGA for all TCRbeta clonotypes obtained by the gDNA method from several donors. Imported from immuneACCESS, the table was reduced by TCRdb to in-frame sequences with V and J called. These copies leave out some clones; in studies compared against another copy, an unresolved V gene accounts for under half, and the cause of the remainder is not known. V, J and clone size derive from that table, while D and trimming were established from the DNA sequence. The sample table lists around 2.1 million clones, 93% of them with a count of one. The ten largest clonotypes hold about 1.5% of the sample.

The TCR originated in a man between 18 and 29 years old in good health. Some clones in this sample may be carry-over from other donors' samples. The sample taken for sequencing was naive CD8+ T cells from PBMCs. This specimen's cell subset or site label, interpreted: CD45RA+CCR7+. The sequence links TRBV27 to TRBJ2-1; D gene: possibly TRBD2, on 6 matching bases. The sequenced DNA: TGTGCCAGCAGATCAGGAGGAGGGTACAATGAGCAGTTCTTC. The resulting protein is CASRSGGGYNEQFF.